A single sample gave rise to the 3 T cell receptor beta chains below, sequenced in a study of long-term antiretroviral therapy in people with HIV. At survey level, the immunoSEQ assay was run in its v3.0 version. TCRdb keeps only in-frame clones here, not all; method: immunoSEQ multiplex PCR. The table includes tens of thousands of clones, around 93% detected once. The sequences come from unsorted PBMCs, collected approximately 7.1 years after starting antiretroviral therapy. These receptor sequences come from a middle-aged man with HIV.

The V and J genes are TRBV6-4 and TRBJ2-3; 8 bases are shared with TRBD2. Looked up from germline, CDR1 is MRHNA and CDR2 is SNTAGT. The length of the CDR3 is 15 residues. V shed 6 bases and J 2 bases; nucleotides not matched to a gene: 7. CDR3 coding DNA: TGTGCCAGCAGCTCAGGTAGCGGGGACACAGATACGCAGTATTTT. Translation gives CASSSGSGDTDTQYF.

The rearrangement joins TRBV5-1 to TRBJ1-2; 7 bases line up with TRBD1. V was clipped by 4 bases and J by 2 bases; unmatched bases: 11. The CDR3 is 16 residues long. CDR1 is SGHRS, CDR2 YFSETQ, per germline. CDR3 region: CASSLGQRISNYGYTF. The DNA of the CDR3 is TGCGCCAGCAGCCTGGGACAGAGGATTTCAAACTATGGCTACACCTTC.

The CDR3, as DNA: TGTGCCAGCAGGAGGGACGGAATCTACGAGCAGTACTTC. This codes for CASRRDGIYEQYF. The chain combines TRBV6-1 with TRBJ2-7, with D perhaps assigned TRBD1 or TRBD2 (5 bases each). Germline V gene sequence: CDR1 MNHNS, CDR2 SASEGT. The CDR3 length is 13 residues. Deletions cut 6 bases from V and 3 bases from J, with 12 bases between.